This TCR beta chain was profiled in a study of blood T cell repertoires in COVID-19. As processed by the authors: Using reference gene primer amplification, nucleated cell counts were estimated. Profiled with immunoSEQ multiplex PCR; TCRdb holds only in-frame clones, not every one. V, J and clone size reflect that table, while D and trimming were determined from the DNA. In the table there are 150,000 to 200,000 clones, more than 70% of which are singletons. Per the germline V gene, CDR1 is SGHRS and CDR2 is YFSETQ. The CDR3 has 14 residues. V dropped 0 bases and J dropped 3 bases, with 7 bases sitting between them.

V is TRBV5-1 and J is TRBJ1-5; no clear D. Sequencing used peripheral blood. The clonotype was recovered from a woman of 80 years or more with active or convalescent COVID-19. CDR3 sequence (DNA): TGCGCCAGCAGCTTGGGCGCGGCCAATCAGCCCCAGCATTTT. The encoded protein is CASSLGAANQPQHF.